The rows below give T cell receptor beta chains drawn from one sample of a study of blood T cell repertoires in COVID-19. The data were produced by immunoSEQ multiplex PCR, yet TCRdb's version contains in-frame clones alone and is incomplete. Among fewer than 180,000 clones, 86% were seen once, and the ten largest hold roughly 3.3%. The sequenced material came from peripheral blood. Every receptor here comes from a man between 70 and 80 years old with acute or convalescent COVID-19. Each CDR3 is given with its conserved first and last residue. D genes are given only for firm matches. The listing skips clone size in some rows; elsewhere it reads once, few, many or a size class.

clone_size	v_call	j_call	d_call	cdr3_nt	cdr3_aa
-	TRBV7-2	TRBJ2-3	-	TGTGCCAGCAGCTCTCCACAGGGCCCAGATACGCAGTATTTT	CASSSPQGPDTQYF
-	TRBV3-1/TRBV3-2	TRBJ2-7	TRBD1	TGTGCCAGCAGCCAAGTAGGGCAGGGGGTAGGCGAGCAGTACTTC	CASSQVGQGVGEQYF
-	TRBV7-2	TRBJ2-1	-	TGTGCCAGCAGCTTAAAAGTTTCAGGTGAGCAGTTCTTC	CASSLKVSGEQFF
-	TRBV6-1	TRBJ1-4	-	TGTGCCAGCAGTCACAGAAGAGCTAATGAAAAACTGTTTTTT	CASSHRRANEKLFF
-	TRBV11-2	TRBJ2-7	TRBD1	TGTGCCAGCAGCTTAGAACAGGGGCACTACGAGCAGTACTTC	CASSLEQGHYEQYF
-	TRBV5-1	TRBJ2-7	-	TGCGCCAGCAGCTTGGAGACAGGTTCCTACGAGCAGTACTTC	CASSLETGSYEQYF
once	TRBV7-2	TRBJ2-3	TRBD2	TGTGCCAGCAGCTTGGGGACTAGCGGACGCACAGATACGCAGTATTTT	CASSLGTSGRTDTQYF
-	TRBV6-2/TRBV6-3	TRBJ1-2	-	TGTGCCAGCAGTTTACCCTTCTCGGACAGCTCCTATGGCTACACCTTC	CASSLPFSDSSYGYTF
-	TRBV5-5	TRBJ2-7	TRBD1	TGTGCCAGCAGCACTCCGGGACAGGGATTTTACTACGAGCAGTACTTC	CASSTPGQGFYYEQYF
-	TRBV2	TRBJ2-1	TRBD2	TGTGCCAGCAGCGCAGCGGGAAAGACCTACAATGAGCAGTTCTTC	CASSAAGKTYNEQFF
-	TRBV28	TRBJ1-5	-	TGTGCCAGCACCCCCTCGGGGGGGGCGCGGATCAATCAGCCCCAGCATTTT	CASTPSGGARINQPQHF
few	TRBV24-1	TRBJ1-6	-	TGTGCCACCAGTGATCAGCAGGCTAATTCACCCCTCCACTTT	CATSDQQANSPLHF